The present T cell receptor (beta chain) was sequenced within a study of blood T cell repertoires in COVID-19. Here immunoSEQ multiplex PCR was the method, and the copy in TCRdb shows in-frame clones only, minus some. The sample consists of about 240,000 clones, more than 85% of them appearing once. Per the germline V gene, CDR1 is SEHNR and CDR2 is FQNEAQ (reference sequence). Trimming removed 3 bases at V and 6 bases at J, with 17 bases between. The CDR3 is 16 amino acids. This receptor was taken from a woman between 70 and 85 years old with active or convalescent COVID-19. The genes are TRBV7-9 and TRBJ2-2; TRBD1 might be the D (6 bases). The sequencing sample was made of peripheral blood. CDR3 DNA sequence: TGTGCCAGCAGCTTTACAGGGTCATTTGAGCCCGGGGAGCTGTTTTTT. Amino acids: CASSFTGSFEPGELFF.